This TCR beta chain appears in the sequencing data of a study of blood T cell repertoires in COVID-19. The wider study: Sites in the United States, Italy and Spain provided acute and convalescent COVID-19 samples. The analysed material was cDNA or gDNA that came from T cells, B-cell-depleted T cells, or PBMCs.

Germline CDR1 MNHNS, CDR2 SASEGT. V lost 2 bases to trimming and J lost 3 bases, with 11 bases between them. The CDR3 runs to 14 residues. Authors' data handling: Amplification from reference gene primers served as the basis for estimated nucleated cell counts. Data came from immunoSEQ multiplex PCR; TCRdb stores just in-frame clones and leaves some out. The V and J calls and clone size are taken from that table; D and trimming were inferred from the DNA. Among hundreds of thousands of clones, around 83% were seen once, and the ten largest hold 8% to 10%. The sequence derives from a woman between 45 and 60 years old with acute or convalescent COVID-19. The rearrangement joins TRBV6-1 to TRBJ2-7, with D unresolved. Sequenced input: peripheral blood. The CDR3 coding sequence is TGTGCCAGCAGTGAAAGAAACAGTAACTACGAGCAGTACTTC. Translation gives CASSERNSNYEQYF.